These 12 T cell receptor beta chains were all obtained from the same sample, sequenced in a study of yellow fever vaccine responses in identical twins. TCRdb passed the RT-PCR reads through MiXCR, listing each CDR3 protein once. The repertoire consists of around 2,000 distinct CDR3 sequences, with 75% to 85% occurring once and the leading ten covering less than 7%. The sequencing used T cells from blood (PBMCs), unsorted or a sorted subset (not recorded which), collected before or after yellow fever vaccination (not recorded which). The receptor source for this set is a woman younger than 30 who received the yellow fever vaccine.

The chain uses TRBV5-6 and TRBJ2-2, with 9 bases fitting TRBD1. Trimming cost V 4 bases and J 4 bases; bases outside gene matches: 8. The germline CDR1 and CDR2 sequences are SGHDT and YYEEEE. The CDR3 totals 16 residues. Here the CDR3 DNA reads TGTGCCAGCAGCCCTTACAGGGGGCGAGGCACCGGGGAGCTGTTTTTT. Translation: CASSPYRGRGTGELFF.

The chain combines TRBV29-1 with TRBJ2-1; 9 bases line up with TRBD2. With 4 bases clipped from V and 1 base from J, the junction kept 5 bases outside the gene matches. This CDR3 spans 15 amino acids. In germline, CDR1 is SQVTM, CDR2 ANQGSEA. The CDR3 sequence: CSVALAGISYNEQFF. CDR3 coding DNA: TGCAGCGTTGCCCTAGCGGGAATATCCTACAATGAGCAGTTCTTC.

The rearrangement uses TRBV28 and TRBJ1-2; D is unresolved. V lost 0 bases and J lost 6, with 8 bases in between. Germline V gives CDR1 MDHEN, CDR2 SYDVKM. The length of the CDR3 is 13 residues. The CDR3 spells CASSLWTDNGYTF. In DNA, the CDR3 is TGTGCCAGCAGTTTATGGACCGATAATGGCTACACCTTC.

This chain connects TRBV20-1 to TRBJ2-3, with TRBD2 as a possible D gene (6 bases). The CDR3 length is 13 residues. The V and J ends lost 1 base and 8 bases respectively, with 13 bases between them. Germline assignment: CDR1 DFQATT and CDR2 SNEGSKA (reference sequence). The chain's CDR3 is CSARGASDITQYF. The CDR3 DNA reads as TGCAGTGCTAGAGGGGCTAGCGATATTACGCAGTATTTT.

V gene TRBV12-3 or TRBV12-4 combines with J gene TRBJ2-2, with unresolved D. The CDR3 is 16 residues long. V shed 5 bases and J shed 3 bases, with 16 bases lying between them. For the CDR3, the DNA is TGTGCCAGCAGTAGGGCAGTACCCCGGGACACCGGGGAGCTGTTTTTT. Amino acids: CASSRAVPRDTGELFF.

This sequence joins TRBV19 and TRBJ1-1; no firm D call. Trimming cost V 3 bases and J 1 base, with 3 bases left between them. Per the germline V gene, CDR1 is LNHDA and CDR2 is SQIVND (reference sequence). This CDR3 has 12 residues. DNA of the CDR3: TGTGCCAGTAGTATTGGGAACACTGAAGCTTTCTTT. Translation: CASSIGNTEAFF.

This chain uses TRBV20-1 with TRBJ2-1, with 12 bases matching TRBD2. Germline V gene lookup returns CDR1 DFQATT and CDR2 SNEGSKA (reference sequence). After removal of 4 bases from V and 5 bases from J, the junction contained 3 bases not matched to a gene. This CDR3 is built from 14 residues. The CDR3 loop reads CSAKGLAGNNEQFF. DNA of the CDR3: TGCAGTGCTAAGGGACTAGCGGGTAACAATGAGCAGTTCTTC.

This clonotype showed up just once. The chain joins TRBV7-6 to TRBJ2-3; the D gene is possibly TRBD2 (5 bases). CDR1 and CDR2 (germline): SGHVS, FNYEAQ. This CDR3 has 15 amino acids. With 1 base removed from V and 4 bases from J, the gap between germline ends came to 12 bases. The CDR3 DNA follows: TGTGCCAGCAGCTTAGAGGTCGGGAAGTCAGATACGCAGTATTTT. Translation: CASSLEVGKSDTQYF.

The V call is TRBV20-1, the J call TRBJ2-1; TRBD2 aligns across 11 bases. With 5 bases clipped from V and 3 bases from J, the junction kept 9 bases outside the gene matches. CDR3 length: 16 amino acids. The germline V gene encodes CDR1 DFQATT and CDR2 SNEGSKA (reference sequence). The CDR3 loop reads CSAHDTGLADYNEQFF. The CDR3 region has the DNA TGCAGTGCTCACGATACGGGACTAGCGGACTACAATGAGCAGTTCTTC.

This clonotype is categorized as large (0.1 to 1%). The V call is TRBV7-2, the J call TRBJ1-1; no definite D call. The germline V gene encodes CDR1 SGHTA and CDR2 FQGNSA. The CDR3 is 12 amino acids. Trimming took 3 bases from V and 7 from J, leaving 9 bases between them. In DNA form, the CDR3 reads TGTGCCAGCAGCTTTTTGTCCAGTGAAGCTTTCTTT. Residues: CASSFLSSEAFF.

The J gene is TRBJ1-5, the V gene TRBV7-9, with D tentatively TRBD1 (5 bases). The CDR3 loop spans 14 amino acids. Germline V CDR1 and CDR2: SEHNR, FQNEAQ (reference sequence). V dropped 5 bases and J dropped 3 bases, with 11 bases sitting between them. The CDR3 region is CASSLGTFNQPQHF. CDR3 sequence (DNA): TGTGCCAGCAGCCTAGGGACGTTCAATCAGCCCCAGCATTTT.

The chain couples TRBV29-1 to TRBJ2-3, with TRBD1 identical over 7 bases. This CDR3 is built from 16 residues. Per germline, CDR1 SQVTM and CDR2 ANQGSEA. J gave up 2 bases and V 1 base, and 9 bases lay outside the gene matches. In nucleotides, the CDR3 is TGCAGCGTTGAAGGGGTAGAGGGGGCGGTCACAGATACGCAGTATTTT. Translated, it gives CSVEGVEGAVTDTQYF.